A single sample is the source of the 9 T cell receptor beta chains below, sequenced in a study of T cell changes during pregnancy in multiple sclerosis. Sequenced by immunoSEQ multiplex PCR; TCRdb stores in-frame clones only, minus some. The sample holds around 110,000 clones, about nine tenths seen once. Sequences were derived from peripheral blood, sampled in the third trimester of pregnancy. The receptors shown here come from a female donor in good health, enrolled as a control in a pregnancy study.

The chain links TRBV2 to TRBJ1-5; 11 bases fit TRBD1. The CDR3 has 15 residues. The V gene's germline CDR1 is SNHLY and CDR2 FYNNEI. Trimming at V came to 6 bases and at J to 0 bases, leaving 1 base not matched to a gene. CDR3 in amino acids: CASSGQGASNQPQHF. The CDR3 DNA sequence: TGTGCCAGCAGCGGACAGGGGGCTAGCAATCAGCCCCAGCATTTT.

CDR3 nucleotide sequence: TGTGCCAGCAGTGTTTATGGGGGGGGAACCAGGTACGAGCAGTACTTC. Translating it yields CASSVYGGGTRYEQYF. The chain uses TRBV2 and TRBJ2-7; TRBD2 agrees at 7 bases. This CDR3 is built from 16 residues. The V segment lost 4 bases and the J segment 4 bases; nucleotides outside the gene matches: 13. The germline V gene has CDR1 SNHLY and CDR2 FYNNEI.

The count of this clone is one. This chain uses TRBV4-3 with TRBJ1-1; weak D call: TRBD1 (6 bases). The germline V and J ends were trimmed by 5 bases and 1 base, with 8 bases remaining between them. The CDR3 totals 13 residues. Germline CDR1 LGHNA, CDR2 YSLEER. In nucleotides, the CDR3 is TGCGCCAGCAGCTTCAGGGGGAACACTGAAGCTTTCTTT. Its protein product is CASSFRGNTEAFF.

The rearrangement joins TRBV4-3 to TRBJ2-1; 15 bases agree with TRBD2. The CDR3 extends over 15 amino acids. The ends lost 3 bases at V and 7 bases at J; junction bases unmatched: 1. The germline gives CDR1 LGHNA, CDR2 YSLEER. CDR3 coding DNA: TGCGCCAGCAGCCACGGACTAGCGGGGGGGAATGAGCAGTTCTTC. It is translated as CASSHGLAGGNEQFF.

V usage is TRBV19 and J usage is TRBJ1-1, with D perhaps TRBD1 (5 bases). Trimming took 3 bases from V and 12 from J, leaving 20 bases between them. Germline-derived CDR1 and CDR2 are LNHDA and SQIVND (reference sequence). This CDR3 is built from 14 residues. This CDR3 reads CASSMSSGSRGTFF. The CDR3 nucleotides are TGTGCCAGTAGTATGTCTTCAGGGTCCCGTGGAACTTTCTTT.

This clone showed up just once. The CDR3 region is CASSGELRETQYF. CDR3 nucleotide sequence: TGTGCCAGCAGCGGTGAACTCAGGGAGACCCAGTACTTC. The chain joins TRBV5-8 to TRBJ2-5, with D unresolved. The V gene lost 4 bases and the J gene lost 5 bases, with 12 bases spanning the gap. The CDR3 has 13 residues. The germline gives CDR1 SGHTS, CDR2 YDEGEE.

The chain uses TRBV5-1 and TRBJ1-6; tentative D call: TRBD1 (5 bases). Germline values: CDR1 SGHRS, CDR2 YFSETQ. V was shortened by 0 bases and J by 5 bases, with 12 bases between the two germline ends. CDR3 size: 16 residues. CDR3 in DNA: TGCGCCAGCAGCTTGGCCCCAGGGCGGAATAATTCACCCCTCCACTTT. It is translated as CASSLAPGRNNSPLHF.

The chain's CDR3 is CASRTGRRGTRTDTQYF. DNA of the CDR3: TGTGCCAGCAGAACTGGAAGGCGGGGGACCCGCACAGATACGCAGTATTTT. J is TRBJ2-3 and V is TRBV21-1; the D call TRBD2 from the table was never checked on the DNA. TRBV21-1 is designated a pseudogene. The CDR3 has 17 amino acids.

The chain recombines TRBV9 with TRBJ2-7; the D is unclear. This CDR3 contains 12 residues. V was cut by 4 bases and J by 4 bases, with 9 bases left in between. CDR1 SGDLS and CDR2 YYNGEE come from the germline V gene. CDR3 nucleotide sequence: TGTGCCAGCAGCCCAAATGAGTACGAGCAGTACTTC. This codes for CASSPNEYEQYF.